Presented here are 14 T cell receptor beta chains from one specimen sequenced in a study of T cell clonality in common variable immunodeficiency. TCRdb's copy holds only in-frame clones and misses some; the assay was immunoSEQ multiplex PCR. In total the sample includes around 39,000 clones, none of them seen once. The sample consisted of peripheral blood mononuclear cells. Receptors originate from a person aged 18 to 75 in good health.

This clone has at least ten counts. The read ends 3 residues before the CDR3 terminus; that terminus is restored from the germline J gene. This chain joins TRBV7-6 and TRBJ2-5, with TRBD2 identical over 14 bases. V shed 5 bases, J shed 4 bases, and the junction held 6 bases outside the gene matches. Germline V CDR1 and CDR2: SGHVS, FNYEAQ. The CDR3 has 16 amino acids. Incomplete CDR3 DNA: TGTGCCAGCAGCGCCGGAGGACTAGCGGGGGGAGAGACC. Its protein product is CASSAGGLAGGET. In full, the CDR3 reads CASSAGGLAGGETQYF.

This clone has a count of ten or more. Read coverage stops 3 residues before the CDR3 terminus; the germline J gene supplies the remainder. The chain uses TRBV6-2 or TRBV6-3 and TRBJ1-4; D possibly corresponds to TRBD1 (5 bases). CDR1 and CDR2 (germline): MNHEY, SVGEGT. The CDR3 runs to 14 residues. V was cut by 9 bases and J by 0 bases, with 11 bases left in between. CDR3: CASGGAATNEKLFF. CDR3 DNA, as far as it was read: TGTGCCAGTGGCGGGGCGGCAACTAATGAAAAA.

This clone showed up many times. The read ends 3 residues before the CDR3 terminus; that terminus is restored from the germline J gene. The chain has TRBV19 and TRBJ2-7; perhaps TRBD1 as D (5 bases). There are 15 residues in the CDR3. Trimming took off 3 bases at V and 4 bases at J, with 16 bases between the two ends. The germline CDR1 and CDR2 sequences are LNHDA and SQIVND (reference sequence). The sequenced part of the CDR3 DNA is TGTGCCAGTAGTATGGGGCAGGGCGGTTTGTACGAG. Translated, it gives CASSMGQGGLYE. The whole CDR3 region reads CASSMGQGGLYEQYF.

Ten or more counts support this clone. CDR3 bases read: TGCGCCAGCAGCCCCCAAGGGACAGGGGTTGACACC. It codes for CASSPQGTGVDT. The CDR3, in full, reads CASSPQGTGVDTIYF. The chain employs TRBV5-1 and TRBJ1-3; TRBD1 agrees at 10 bases. Read data end 3 residues before the CDR3 end; the end is taken from the germline J gene. CDR3 length: 15 amino acids. The J segment lost 8 bases and the V segment lost 4 bases, leaving 9 bases of the junction unmatched. The V gene's germline CDR1 is SGHRS and CDR2 YFSETQ.

This clone has a count of ten or more. The CDR3 DNA, read in part, is TGTGCCAGCAGCCCCCCGGGGGTTGCTCAAGAGACC. Protein sequence: CASSPPGVAQET. The full CDR3 protein is CASSPPGVAQETQYF. The rearrangement uses TRBV9 and TRBJ2-5; tentative D call: TRBD2 (6 bases). From the germline J gene comes the end of the CDR3, since the read stops 3 residues before it. The V gene lost 4 bases and the J gene lost 2 bases, with 15 bases spanning the gap. Germline assignment: CDR1 SGDLS and CDR2 YYNGEE. The CDR3 runs to 15 residues.

This clone was picked up many times. The read halts 3 residues ahead of the CDR3 end, with the missing end drawn from the germline J gene. The chain couples TRBV29-1 to TRBJ1-3, with D perhaps matching TRBD1 (6 bases). The CDR3 length is 14 residues. Germline V gives CDR1 SQVTM, CDR2 ANQGSEA. V dropped 5 bases and J dropped 0 bases, with 11 bases sitting between them. The CDR3 sequence is CSVPDSFSGNTIYF. CDR3 DNA (partial): TGCAGCGTTCCGGACAGTTTCTCTGGAAACACC.

This clone was detected many times. Read coverage stops 3 residues before the CDR3 terminus; the germline J gene supplies the remainder. The V gene is TRBV30, the J gene TRBJ2-5, with D possibly matching TRBD1 (5 bases). The CDR3 is made up of 13 amino acids. Germline V gene data show CDR1 as GTSNPN and CDR2 as SVGIG (reference sequence). The ends were cut back, 1 base at V and 2 bases at J, with 8 bases in the middle. CDR3: CAWSGRAQETQYF. The sequenced part of the CDR3 DNA is TGTGCCTGGAGTGGCAGGGCACAAGAGACC.

This clone was seen repeatedly, ten times or more. The read is 3 residues too short to cover the CDR3 end, so that end is filled in from the germline J gene. The chain employs TRBV10-3 and TRBJ2-7, with D perhaps matching TRBD1 (5 bases). There are 14 residues in the CDR3. Trimming took 3 bases from V and 5 from J, leaving 14 bases between them. Germline CDR1 and CDR2: ENHRY and SYGVKD. The CDR3 loop is CAISDPDSVHEQYF. The DNA read from the CDR3 is TGTGCCATCAGTGACCCTGACAGTGTCCACGAG.

This clone was recorded many times. Germline is not matched at one junction end, which may reflect a read error. The CDR3 goes on 3 residues after the read ends, and that part is filled in from the germline J gene. The chain uses TRBV4-2 and TRBJ2-7; 7 positions agree with TRBD1. CDR1 is LGHNA, CDR2 YNFKEQ, per germline. There are 14 residues in the CDR3. Incomplete CDR3 DNA: TGCGCCAGCAGCCCGACAGGGTTCTCCTACGAG. Its protein product is CASSPTGFSYE. The full CDR3 protein reads CASSPTGFSYEQYF.

At least ten counts were recorded for this clone. The read falls 3 residues short of the CDR3 end, and the missing part is taken from the germline J gene. The V gene is TRBV4-1, the J gene TRBJ2-1; no clear D. The CDR3 has 18 residues. The germline V and J ends were trimmed by 5 bases and 0 bases, with 20 bases remaining between them. CDR1 MGHRA and CDR2 YSYEKL come from the germline V gene. Partial CDR3 DNA: TGCGCCAGCAGCAATTATATCCCTCGCGCCCGCTCCTACAATGAG. Translating gives CASSNYIPRARSYNE. The CDR3 in its entirety is CASSNYIPRARSYNEQFF.

Note on this clone: The missing CDR3 end, 3 residues past where the read stops, is filled in from the germline J gene. V gene TRBV5-1 combines with J gene TRBJ2-1; 7 bases align to TRBD1. The CDR3 runs to 15 residues. The V gene end was trimmed by 4 bases and the J gene end by 0 bases; junction bases not matched to a gene: 4. Germline V gene data show CDR1 as SGHRS and CDR2 as YFSETQ. The covered CDR3 bases are TGCGCCAGCAGCCGGGGACAGAGCTCCTACAATGAG. Its translation is CASSRGQSSYNE. From start to end, the CDR3 is CASSRGQSSYNEQFF.

In this sample, this clone turned up many times. The read terminates 3 residues ahead of where the CDR3 ends, so the germline J gene completes it. This chain links TRBV7-2 with TRBJ2-1; 8 positions match TRBD2. CDR1 and CDR2 (germline): SGHTA, FQGNSA. CDR3 length: 15 amino acids. V lost 3 bases and J lost 6; bases outside the gene matches: 7. CDR3 DNA, as far as it was read: TGTGCCAGCAGCTTGGCGACCGGGACTAGCAATGAG. Encoded protein: CASSLATGTSNE. The complete CDR3 sequence is CASSLATGTSNEQFF. Full variable domain (outside the CDR3, taken from reference TRBV7-2 and TRBJ2-1): GAGVSQSPSNKVTEKGKDVELRCDPISGHTALYWYRQSLGQGLEFLIYFQGNSAPDKSGLPSDRFSAERTGGSVSTLTIQRTQQEDSAVYLCASSLATGTSNEQFFGPGTRLTVL.

This clone was recorded at least ten times. The CDR3 end is not reached by the read, which stops 3 residues before it; the germline J gene fills it in. This chain links TRBV5-1 with TRBJ2-2; D uncertain. Germline V gene data show CDR1 as SGHRS and CDR2 as YFSETQ. This CDR3 comprises 13 residues. V lost 1 base and J lost 5, with 6 bases in between. CDR3 amino acids: CASSLTYTGELFF. The sequenced CDR3 bases are TGCGCCAGCAGCTTGACCTATACCGGGGAG.

Ten or more counts support this clone. Read sequence stops 3 residues before the CDR3 end, and the germline J gene provides the missing end. The genes are TRBV18 and TRBJ1-3, with D tentatively TRBD1 (6 bases). Between the trimmed V and J ends, which lost 3 bases and 0 bases, there was a span of 12 bases. The CDR3 sequence is 16 residues long. Germline CDR1 and CDR2: KGHSH and LQKENI. The CDR3 bases that were read are TGTGCCAGCTCACCTATGGACAGAAGCTCTGGAAACACC. This gives the protein CASSPMDRSSGNT. The whole CDR3 sequence reads CASSPMDRSSGNTIYF.